The present entry profiles one T cell receptor beta chain with its context. This entry belongs to a study of cytomegalovirus exposure and HLA in healthy donors. CDR3 size: 18 residues. Germline CDR1 MDHEN, CDR2 SYDVKM. V was clipped by 4 bases and J by 4 bases, with 26 bases between them. PCR involved 60 Vbeta and 13 Jbeta primers. TCRdb's table, derived via immunoSEQ multiplex PCR, lists solely in-frame clones and lacks some. This table holds roughly 140,000 clones, about 79% found once. The specimen was PBMCs. The sequence was collected from a male donor in good health and CMV-seronegative. The gene calls are TRBV28 and TRBJ2-7; TRBD2 might be the D (5 bases). The CDR3 nucleotides are TGTGCCAGCAGTTCCCCGGACGGGGAAAAGGCTCTGGGTTACGAGCAGTACTTC. This sequence encodes CASSSPDGEKALGYEQYF.